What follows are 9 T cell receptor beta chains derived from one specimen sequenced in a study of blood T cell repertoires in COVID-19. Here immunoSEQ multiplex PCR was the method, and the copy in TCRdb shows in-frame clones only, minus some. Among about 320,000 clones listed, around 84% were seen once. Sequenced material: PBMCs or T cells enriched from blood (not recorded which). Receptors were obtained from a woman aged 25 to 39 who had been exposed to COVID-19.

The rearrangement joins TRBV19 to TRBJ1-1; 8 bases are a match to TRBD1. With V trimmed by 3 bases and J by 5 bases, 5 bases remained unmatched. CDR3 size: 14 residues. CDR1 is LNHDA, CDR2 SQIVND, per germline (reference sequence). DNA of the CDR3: TGTGCCAGTAGTATCCAGGGGGCGAAGACTGAAGCTTTCTTT. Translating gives CASSIQGAKTEAFF.

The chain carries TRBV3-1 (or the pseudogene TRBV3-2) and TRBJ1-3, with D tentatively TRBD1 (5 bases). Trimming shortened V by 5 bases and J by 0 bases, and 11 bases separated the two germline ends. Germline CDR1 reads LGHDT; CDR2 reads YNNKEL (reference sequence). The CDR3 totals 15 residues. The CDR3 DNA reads TGTGCCAGCAGCTTTGCGGGGGACTCTGGAAACACCATATATTTT. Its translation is CASSFAGDSGNTIYF.

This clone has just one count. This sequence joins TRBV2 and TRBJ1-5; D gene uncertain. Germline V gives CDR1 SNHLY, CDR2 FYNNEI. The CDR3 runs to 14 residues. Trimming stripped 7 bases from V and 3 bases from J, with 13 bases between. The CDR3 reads CASKLEGNNQPQHF. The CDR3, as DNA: TGTGCCAGCAAGTTGGAGGGAAACAATCAGCCCCAGCATTTT.

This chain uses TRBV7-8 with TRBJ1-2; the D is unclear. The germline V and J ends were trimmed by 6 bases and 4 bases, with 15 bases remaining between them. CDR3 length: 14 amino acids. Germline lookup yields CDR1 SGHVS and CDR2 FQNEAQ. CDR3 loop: CASSAEVLTYGYTF. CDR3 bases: TGTGCCAGCAGTGCTGAGGTCCTGACCTATGGCTACACCTTC.

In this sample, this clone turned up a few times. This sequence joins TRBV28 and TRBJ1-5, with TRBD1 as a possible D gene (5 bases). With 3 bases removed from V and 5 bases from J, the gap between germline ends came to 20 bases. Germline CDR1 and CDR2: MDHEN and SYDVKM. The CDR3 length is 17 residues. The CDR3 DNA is TGTGCCAGCAGTTTTTACTGGGGCCAGCTTTCCGATCAGCCCCAGCATTTT. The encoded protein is CASSFYWGQLSDQPQHF. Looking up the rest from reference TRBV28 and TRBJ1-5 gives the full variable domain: DVKVTQSSRYLVKRTGEKVFLECVQDMDHENMFWYRQDPGLGLRLIYFSYDVKMKEKGDIPEGYSVSREKKERFSLILESASTNQTSMYLCASSFYWGQLSDQPQHFGDGTRLSIL.

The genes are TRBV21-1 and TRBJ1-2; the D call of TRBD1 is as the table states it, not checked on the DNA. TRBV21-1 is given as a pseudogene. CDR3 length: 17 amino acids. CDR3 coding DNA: TGTGCCAGCAGCAAAGTGGGCCAAGATGAGAATAACTATGGCTACACCTTC. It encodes CASSKVGQDENNYGYTF.

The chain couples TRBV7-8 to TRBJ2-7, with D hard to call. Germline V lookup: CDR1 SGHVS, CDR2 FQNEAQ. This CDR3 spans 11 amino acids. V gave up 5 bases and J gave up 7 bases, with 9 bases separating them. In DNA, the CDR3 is TGTGCCAGCAGCCAAGACAATGAGCAGTACTTC. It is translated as CASSQDNEQYF.

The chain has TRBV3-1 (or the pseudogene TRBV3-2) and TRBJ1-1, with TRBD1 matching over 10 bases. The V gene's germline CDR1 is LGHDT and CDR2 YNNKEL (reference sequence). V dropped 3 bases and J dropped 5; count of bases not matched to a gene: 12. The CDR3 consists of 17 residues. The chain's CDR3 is CASSHRQGARLGTEAFF. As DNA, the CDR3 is TGTGCCAGCAGCCATCGACAGGGGGCAAGGCTAGGAACTGAAGCTTTCTTT.

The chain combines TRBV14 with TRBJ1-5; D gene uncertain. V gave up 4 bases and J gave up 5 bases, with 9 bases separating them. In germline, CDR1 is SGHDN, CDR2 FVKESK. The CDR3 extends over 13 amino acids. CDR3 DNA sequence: TGTGCCAGCAGCCGAGACTCGGATCAGCCCCAGCATTTT. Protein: CASSRDSDQPQHF.